The present TCR beta chain was sequenced within a study of blood T cells in healthy people across ages. Germline lookup yields CDR1 MNHEY and CDR2 SVGEGT. The CDR3 has 12 residues. Findings and caveats of the study: Significant beta diversity loss was already apparent by age about 39, declining roughly linearly.

Peripheral blood from each donor was collected in a volume of approximately 10 milliliters. To note about this clonotype: Its antigen is undetermined. A much larger clonotype is one base distant, so this may be a read error.

A second PCR, run for roughly 7 to 12 cycles, used a sample-barcoded 5' primer plus a J-beta primer mix. A single record per CDR3 protein comes from TCRdb applying MiXCR to the 5' RACE reads. The sample holds 630,000 or so distinct CDR3 sequences, about 30% seen once. This chain uses TRBV6-2 or TRBV6-3 with TRBJ2-1; no clear D. Specimen: blood. The TCR originated in a woman older than 75 in good health. The CDR3 here is CAGSDPSLGQFF. For the CDR3, the DNA is TGTGCCGGCAGTGACCCCTCTCTGGGGCAGTTCTTC.